These 15 T cell receptor beta chains were all obtained from the same sample, sequenced in a study of blood T cell repertoires in COVID-19 (TCRdb year 2020). To prepare the library, the immunoSEQ multiplex PCR assay was applied. As stored in TCRdb, this immuneACCESS dataset retains in-frame rearrangements with V and J assigned. A fraction of the clones does not appear; measured against another copy, unresolved V genes explain less than half of the discrepancy, and the remainder lacks a known reason. The sample contains roughly 89,000 clones, 75% to 90% of them found a single time. About a tenth of the sample goes to the ten largest clones. The specimen was peripheral blood. The receptors derive from a woman in her seventies with acute or convalescent COVID-19.

In its sample, this clone was seen a few times. This chain links TRBV14 with TRBJ1-4; D may be TRBD1 (5 bases). V was shortened by 1 base and J by 8 bases, with 20 bases between the two germline ends. CDR1 and CDR2 (germline): SGHDN, FVKESK. There are 17 residues in the CDR3. This chain's CDR3 is CASSQGREQEIREKLFF. The DNA of the CDR3 is TGTGCCAGCAGCCAAGGCAGGGAACAGGAAATCAGAGAAAAACTGTTTTTT.

V usage is TRBV2 and J usage is TRBJ1-5, with 7 bases matching TRBD1. In germline, CDR1 is SNHLY, CDR2 FYNNEI. CDR3 size: 17 residues. Germline trimming cut 4 bases from V and 4 bases from J; bases unmatched to any gene: 13. The CDR3 nucleotides are TGTGCCAGCAGTGGGGGTTACAGGGGAACCCGGAATCAGCCCCAGCATTTT. Translating gives CASSGGYRGTRNQPQHF.

The genes are TRBV10-3 and TRBJ1-2; D is unclear. CDR1 and CDR2 (germline): ENHRY, SYGVKD. The CDR3 runs to 12 residues. V was cut by 4 bases and J by 2 bases, with 5 bases left in between. CDR3 DNA sequence: TGTGCCATCAGTGCACAGAACTATGGCTACACCTTC. As protein: CAISAQNYGYTF.

This chain connects TRBV6-4 to TRBJ1-5, with 9 bases matching TRBD1. The CDR3 is 16 amino acids. V was pared by 2 bases and J by 6 bases, with 8 bases of the junction left unmatched. Germline loops: CDR1 MRHNA, CDR2 SNTAGT. The CDR3 region is CASSDEKTGGFQPQHF. The CDR3 DNA reads as TGTGCCAGCAGTGACGAGAAGACAGGGGGATTTCAGCCCCAGCATTTT.

V gene TRBV5-5 combines with J gene TRBJ2-7; 9 bases are a match to TRBD1. Losses at the gene ends were 0 bases for V and 4 bases for J; bases not matched to a gene: 5. Germline V gives CDR1 SGHKS, CDR2 YYEKEE (reference sequence). The CDR3 spans 15 residues. The CDR3: CASSLVGTGTYEQYF. The CDR3 DNA follows: TGTGCCAGCAGCTTGGTTGGGACAGGGACTTACGAGCAGTACTTC.

The chain employs TRBV24-1 and TRBJ2-2, with TRBD2 matching over 10 bases. The CDR3 has 16 residues. Looked up from germline, CDR1 is KGHDR and CDR2 is SFDVKD. J lost 8 bases, V lost 5 bases, and 10 bases had no gene match. CDR3 region: CATSGHPAGGSGELFF. As DNA, the CDR3 is TGTGCCACCAGTGGGCATCCAGCGGGGGGGTCGGGGGAGCTGTTTTTT.

The chain carries TRBV7-8 and TRBJ2-5, with 7 bases aligning to TRBD1. There are 15 residues in the CDR3. Germline CDR1 SGHVS, CDR2 FQNEAQ. The V gene end was trimmed by 5 bases and the J gene end by 3 bases; junction bases not matched to a gene: 9. CDR3 sequence (DNA): TGTGCCAGCAGCCCCCGGACCCAGGGGGAAGAGACCCAGTACTTC. As protein: CASSPRTQGEETQYF.

The chain has TRBV5-1 and TRBJ2-1; 7 bases align to TRBD2. Trimming at V came to 1 base and at J to 3 bases, leaving 7 bases not matched to a gene. The CDR3 sequence is 16 residues long. Germline V CDR1 and CDR2: SGHRS, YFSETQ. In DNA, the CDR3 is TGCGCCAGCAGCTTGAAAGGACTAGGAGGCTACAATGAGCAGTTCTTC. Its translation: CASSLKGLGGYNEQFF.

The chain couples TRBV3-1 (or the pseudogene TRBV3-2) to TRBJ2-5, with TRBD1 matching 8 bases. Germline V CDR1 and CDR2: LGHDT, YNNKEL (reference sequence). The CDR3 contains 13 residues. The ends lost 4 bases at V and 5 bases at J; junction bases unmatched: 3. The CDR3 DNA is TGTGCCAGCAGCCGGACAGGGATGGAGACCCAGTACTTC. Translating it yields CASSRTGMETQYF.

The rearrangement uses TRBV19 and TRBJ2-2, with 10 positions matching TRBD1. The ends lost 10 bases at V and 5 bases at J; junction bases unmatched: 7. The CDR3 spans 14 residues. CDR1 and CDR2 (germline): LNHDA, SQIVND (reference sequence). CDR3 DNA sequence: TGTGCCACTCGACAGGGGGCGCGTACCGGGGAGCTGTTTTTT. Protein: CATRQGARTGELFF.

Sample share makes this clone medium-sized. The chain has TRBV6-4 and TRBJ2-2, with D tentatively TRBD2 (6 bases). The ends were cut back, 0 bases at V and 1 base at J, with 6 bases in the middle. The CDR3 is 15 residues long. Germline V gives CDR1 MRHNA, CDR2 SNTAGT. CDR3 in amino acids: CASSDSSGNTGELFF. The CDR3 DNA reads as TGTGCCAGCAGTGACTCTAGCGGGAACACCGGGGAGCTGTTTTTT.

V usage is TRBV5-1 and J usage is TRBJ2-7; 8 bases are a match to TRBD1. The CDR3 is made up of 14 amino acids. Germline V gene sequence: CDR1 SGHRS, CDR2 YFSETQ. V lost 0 bases, J lost 3 bases, and 2 bases stayed unmatched. CDR3 in DNA: TGCGCCAGCAGCTTGGGGACAGGGTTCTACGAGCAGTACTTC. Its translation: CASSLGTGFYEQYF.

This clone turned up a few times. The gene calls are TRBV7-9 and TRBJ1-3, with D uncertain. The CDR3 is 13 residues long. V lost 5 bases and J 4 bases, leaving 9 bases between the germline ends. The germline CDR1 and CDR2 sequences are SEHNR and FQNEAQ (reference sequence). The CDR3 sequence: CASSPRRGNTIYF. The DNA for the CDR3 is TGTGCCAGCAGCCCCCGCAGAGGAAACACCATATATTTT.

The chain joins TRBV4-1 to TRBJ2-7, with a possible D match to TRBD1 (6 bases). Looked up from germline, CDR1 is MGHRA and CDR2 is YSYEKL. Deletions cut 4 bases from V and 5 bases from J, with 24 bases between. This CDR3 is built from 17 residues. In nucleotides, the CDR3 is TGCGCCAGCAGCCTCGGACAGACCGTTTCTTTTAAGGACGAGCAGTACTTC. Translation gives CASSLGQTVSFKDEQYF.

This chain connects TRBV5-4 to TRBJ2-7, with TRBD2 as a possible D gene (6 bases). Trimming took off 1 base at V and 1 base at J, with 9 bases between the two ends. The CDR3 has 14 residues. CDR1 and CDR2 (germline): SGHNT, YYREEE (reference sequence). The CDR3 is CASSLPGTSYEQYF. The CDR3 region has the DNA TGTGCCAGCAGCTTGCCAGGGACTTCCTACGAGCAGTACTTC.